A selection of T cell receptor beta chains follows, all from one sample in a study of blood T cells in healthy people across ages. Via MiXCR, TCRdb re-called the 5' RACE reads, giving one row per CDR3 protein. Found here are some 1,000,000 distinct CDR3 sequences, approximately 25% of them singletons; the top ten hold 0.65% to 0.75%. In addition, the sample was reused for a study of T cells of mothers and their children.

Sequenced sample: blood. The source of these receptors is a girl aged 2 to 10 in good health. Each CDR3 is given with its conserved first and last residue. Each record gives: D gene, J gene, V gene, clone size, CDR3 DNA, CDR3 protein. The D gene is left open where the match is weak. Clone size appears in some rows only: once, few, many, or a class for an expanded clone.

. TRBJ2-7 TRBV20-1 few TGCAGTGCTAGAGATCTTTCTGGGGGAATTTACGAGCAGTACTTC CSARDLSGGIYEQYF
. TRBJ2-4 TRBV15 few TGTGCCACCAGCGCAGTAAACATTCAGTACTTC CATSAVNIQYF
. TRBJ1-6 TRBV28 . TGTGCCAACAGTTTATTAGGGAATAATTCACCCCTCCACTTT CANSLLGNNSPLHF
. TRBJ2-5 TRBV20-1 . TGCAGTGCTATTCAACAGCAAGAGACCCAGTACTTC CSAIQQQETQYF
TRBD2 TRBJ2-5 TRBV5-1 . TGCGCCAGCAGCTTTGTCTCCCTAGCGGGAAGGCAAGAGACCCAGTACTTC CASSFVSLAGRQETQYF
TRBD1 TRBJ1-4 TRBV2 . TGTGCCAGCACCGCGGGGACAGGGGGTGAAAAACTGTTTTTT CASTAGTGGEKLFF
TRBD2 TRBJ2-3 TRBV7-2 . TGTGCCAGCAGCTCCAGACTAGCGGGGGGCCTTCGCACAGATACGCAGTATTTT CASSSRLAGGLRTDTQYF
. TRBJ2-7 TRBV14 . TGTGCCAGCAGCCAAGGAGGCTCGACCTACGAGCAGTACTTC CASSQGGSTYEQYF
. TRBJ2-1 TRBV28 . TGTGCCAGCAGTAGACTAGAGTACAATGAGCAGTTCTTC CASSRLEYNEQFF
TRBD2 TRBJ2-5 TRBV7-2 . TGTGCCAGCAGCCCGCGGACTAGCGGACCTCAAGAGACCCAGTACTTC CASSPRTSGPQETQYF
. TRBJ1-2 TRBV9 . TGTGCCAGCAGCACGCCGGGGTTACCTGGATACACCTTC CASSTPGLPGYTF
. TRBJ1-4 TRBV7-6 . TGTGCCAGCAGCACGGTTGAACTGTTTTTT CASSTVELFF
TRBD2 TRBJ2-1 TRBV6-5 . TGTGCCAGCGGGACTAGCGGGCATGAGCAGTTCTTC CASGTSGHEQFF
. TRBJ2-1 TRBV12-3/TRBV12-4 . TGTGCCAGCACAAGACAGTACTCCTACAATGAGCAGTTCTTC CASTRQYSYNEQFF
. TRBJ2-1 TRBV7-8 . TGTGCCAGCAGTGCTGCAGGGATCTGGTCCTACAATGAGCAGTTCTTC CASSAAGIWSYNEQFF
TRBD2 TRBJ2-4 TRBV4-2 . TGTGCCAGCAGCCAAGATTGGCGGGAGGGAGACATTCAGTACTTC CASSQDWREGDIQYF
TRBD1 TRBJ1-1 TRBV7-3 few TGTGCCAGCAGCTCACAGGGGGGAGCTGAAGCTTTCTTT CASSSQGGAEAFF
TRBD1 TRBJ2-7 TRBV29-1 few TGCAGCGTCGAAGATCACAAGCCGGGACAGGGATTCTCCTACGAGCAGTACTTC CSVEDHKPGQGFSYEQYF
. TRBJ1-5 TRBV7-8 . TGTGCCAGCAGCAAGAACCCGTACAATCAGCCCCAGCATTTT CASSKNPYNQPQHF
. TRBJ1-5 TRBV7-2 . TGTGCCAGCAGCTCCACAGGAGATAGCAATCAGCCCCAGCATTTT CASSSTGDSNQPQHF
TRBD1 TRBJ1-2 TRBV29-1 . TGCAGCGTTGCTGGAGGGGGCGCGGACTATGGCTACACCTTC CSVAGGGADYGYTF
TRBD2 TRBJ2-1 TRBV7-6 few TGTGCCAGCAGCCCCGGGACTAGCCTGCCTTCGAAAAACAATGAGCAGTTCTTC CASSPGTSLPSKNNEQFF
. TRBJ2-6 TRBV6-2/TRBV6-3 . TGTGCCAGCAGCGCTACAGATTCTGGGGCCAACGTCCTGACTTTC CASSATDSGANVLTF
. TRBJ2-3 TRBV5-1 . TGCGCCAGCAGCGTCAGGGTAGATACGCAGTATTTT CASSVRVDTQYF
TRBD1 TRBJ1-1 TRBV11-2 . TGTGCCAGCAACAGGGGCATGAACACTGAAGCTTTCTTT CASNRGMNTEAFF